The sequence of this TCR beta chain was determined in a study of blood T cell repertoires in COVID-19. Germline assignment: CDR1 SGHVS and CDR2 FQNEAQ. The CDR3 loop spans 14 amino acids. Trimming left V 8 bases short and J 3 bases short, with 14 bases between. Profiling relied on immunoSEQ multiplex PCR, and the TCRdb table lists in-frame clones only, not all of them. The sample has roughly 220,000 clones, over 80% seen once. Individuals drawn from under 30 US areas were about 18 to 89 years old. The clonotype comes from a woman in her thirties or forties who had recovered from COVID-19. The rearrangement joins TRBV7-8 to TRBJ1-5; a weak D match, TRBD1 (6 bases). The sample comprised PBMCs or T cells enriched from blood (not recorded which). The CDR3 here is CASGIDRNNQPQHF. CDR3 bases: TGTGCCAGCGGAATAGACAGGAACAATCAGCCCCAGCATTTT.